The 21 T cell receptor beta chains in this list originate from one sample, sequenced in a study of blood T cell repertoires in COVID-19. Method: immunoSEQ multiplex PCR; TCRdb's copy keeps in-frame clones and lacks some. This table has more than 95,000 clones, around 74% appearing once. Sequenced material: peripheral blood. The receptor source for this set is a man at least 80 years old with COVID-19, enrolled during active disease.

This clone occurred a few times. This chain connects TRBV5-6 to TRBJ2-2; 9 bases align to TRBD2. V was clipped by 2 bases and J by 0 bases; unmatched bases: 5. This CDR3 spans 17 amino acids. Germline lookup yields CDR1 SGHDT and CDR2 YYEEEE. The CDR3 nucleotides read TGTGCCAGCAGCTTAAGACTAGCGGCAACGAACACCGGGGAGCTGTTTTTT. Translated, it gives CASSLRLAATNTGELFF.

The chain combines TRBV10-3 with TRBJ2-4; D perhaps matches TRBD1 (6 bases). The V gene's germline CDR1 is ENHRY and CDR2 SYGVKD. Trimming took 0 bases from V and 5 from J, leaving 20 bases between them. The CDR3 runs 18 residues. The CDR3 here is CAISESPFLTGEENIQYF. The CDR3 region has the DNA TGTGCCATCAGTGAGTCGCCATTTCTGACAGGCGAGGAAAACATTCAGTACTTC.

This rearrangement joins TRBV20-1 to TRBJ2-2; 11 bases are shared with TRBD2. V lost 3 bases to trimming and J lost 6 bases; unmatched junction nucleotides: 9. Germline loops: CDR1 DFQATT, CDR2 SNEGSKA (reference sequence). This CDR3 is 16 amino acids long. CDR3 DNA sequence: TGCAGTGCTAGTCGTAGCGGGAGGGTCTGGGCCGGGGAGCTGTTTTTT. Translated: CSASRSGRVWAGELFF.

The J gene is TRBJ2-7, the V gene TRBV7-8; 8 bases agree with TRBD2. The V gene's germline CDR1 is SGHVS and CDR2 FQNEAQ. CDR3 length equals 14 residues. J was trimmed by 5 bases and V by 4 bases; bases with no gene match: 7. The CDR3 loop is CASSSSAGGNEQYF. The DNA of the CDR3 is TGTGCCAGCAGCTCGTCGGCGGGAGGTAACGAGCAGTACTTC.

A few counts support this clone. J is TRBJ1-4 and V is TRBV20-1; D remains ambiguous. This CDR3 region has 11 residues. Trimming cost V 4 bases and J 6 bases, with 6 bases left between them. Germline loops: CDR1 DFQATT, CDR2 SNEGSKA (reference sequence). The CDR3 nucleotides read TGCAGTGCTATCGGGTATGAAAAACTGTTTTTT. It is translated as CSAIGYEKLFF.

The chain joins TRBV27 to TRBJ2-3; tentative D call: TRBD1 (6 bases). CDR1 MNHEY and CDR2 SMNVEV come from the germline V gene (reference sequence). With 0 bases removed from V and 6 bases from J, the gap between germline ends came to 13 bases. The CDR3 totals 15 residues. CDR3 nucleotides: TGTGCCAGCAGTTTATCGGTGGACAGCGGCGATACGCAGTATTTT. It yields the protein CASSLSVDSGDTQYF.

The chain employs TRBV6-5 and TRBJ1-2, with no clear D. V was shortened by 0 bases and J by 1 base, with 12 bases between the two germline ends. The CDR3 totals 16 residues. Germline assignment: CDR1 MNHEY and CDR2 SVGAGI. CDR3 protein: CASSYSGSRGNYGYTF. Here the CDR3 DNA reads TGTGCCAGCAGTTACTCCGGGTCGAGAGGTAACTATGGCTACACCTTC.

This clone was detected once. This chain links TRBV6-2 or TRBV6-3 with TRBJ2-2, with 9 positions matching TRBD2. The J segment lost 5 bases and the V segment lost 2 bases, leaving 6 bases of the junction unmatched. CDR3 length: 16 residues. The germline CDR1 and CDR2 sequences are MNHEY and SVGEGT. Here the CDR3 reads CASSYGDSGSTGELFF. In nucleotides, the CDR3 is TGTGCCAGCAGTTACGGGGATAGCGGGAGTACCGGGGAGCTGTTTTTT.

V usage is TRBV5-1 and J usage is TRBJ1-4; no clear D. Trimming cost V 2 bases and J 5 bases, with 13 bases left between them. Germline V gene lookup returns CDR1 SGHRS and CDR2 YFSETQ. This CDR3 contains 15 residues. This CDR3 is CASSLEGRENEKLFF. Here the CDR3 DNA reads TGCGCCAGCAGCTTAGAGGGCCGGGAAAATGAAAAACTGTTTTTT.

About this clone: Within the sample, other DNA sequences also encode this same CDR3. The chain combines TRBV11-2 with TRBJ2-7, with D unclear. The CDR3 is made up of 12 amino acids. V lost 3 bases to trimming and J lost 1 base, with 4 bases between them. Looked up from germline, CDR1 is SGHAT and CDR2 is FQNNGV. The CDR3 DNA sequence: TGTGCCAGCAGCTTTTCTTCCTACGAGCAGTACTTC. Amino acids: CASSFSSYEQYF. Using reference TRBV11-2 and TRBJ2-7 for the parts outside the CDR3, the full variable domain is EAGVAQSPRYKIIEKRQSVAFWCNPISGHATLYWYQQILGQGPKLLIQFQNNGVVDDSQLPKDRFSAERLKGVDSTLKIQPAKLEDSAVYLCASSFSSYEQYFGPGTRLTVT.

The rearrangement links TRBV28 to TRBJ2-7; D unresolved. Germline V lookup: CDR1 MDHEN, CDR2 SYDVKM. This CDR3 is 14 amino acids long. V lost 7 bases and J lost 0, with 13 bases in between. CDR3 DNA sequence: TGTGCCAGCATTCGGTTGCATGGCTCCTACGAGCAGTACTTC. Its translation is CASIRLHGSYEQYF.

The rearrangement links TRBV5-6 to TRBJ2-5; a weak D match, TRBD2 (5 bases). This CDR3 has 17 amino acids. Germline V gene data show CDR1 as SGHDT and CDR2 as YYEEEE. V lost 4 bases to trimming and J lost 0 bases, with 19 bases between them. In nucleotides, the CDR3 is TGTGCCAGCAGCCCAATACCCGAGCGGCCGTACCAAGAGACCCAGTACTTC. Translated: CASSPIPERPYQETQYF.

This chain joins TRBV18 and TRBJ2-3; 8 positions match TRBD1. J was trimmed by 1 base and V by 5 bases; bases with no gene match: 5. CDR3 length: 15 residues. Germline lookup yields CDR1 KGHSH and CDR2 LQKENI. The CDR3 here is CASSDSQGGTDTQYF. As DNA, the CDR3 is TGTGCCAGCTCAGACTCACAGGGGGGCACAGATACGCAGTATTTT.

This chain uses TRBV19 with TRBJ2-2; D call uncertain. In germline, CDR1 is LNHDA, CDR2 SQIVND (reference sequence). This CDR3 contains 15 residues. Trimming cost V 7 bases and J 5 bases, with 17 bases left between them. The CDR3 protein is CASTLRVRSTGELFF. The DNA of the CDR3 is TGTGCCAGTACCCTCCGAGTGAGAAGTACCGGGGAGCTGTTTTTT. The entire variable domain, with the rest obtained from reference TRBV19 and TRBJ2-2, is as follows: DGGITQSPKYLFRKEGQNVTLSCEQNLNHDAMYWYRQDPGQGLRLIYYSQIVNDFQKGDIAEGYSVSREKKESFPLTVTSAQKNPTAFYLCASTLRVRSTGELFFGEGSRLTVL.

This clone was recorded only once. The rearrangement links TRBV4-3 to TRBJ2-1; D perhaps matches TRBD2 (6 bases). V lost 0 bases and J 0 bases, leaving 12 bases between the germline ends. The germline gives CDR1 LGHNA, CDR2 YSLEER. The CDR3 loop spans 17 amino acids. The CDR3 loop reads CASSQDPRGSSYNEQFF. CDR3 sequence (DNA): TGCGCCAGCAGCCAAGATCCCCGGGGGAGCTCCTACAATGAGCAGTTCTTC.

This clone was observed a single time. The chain links TRBV28 to TRBJ2-5; 7 nucleotides align to TRBD1. V dropped 6 bases and J dropped 4; count of bases not matched to a gene: 11. CDR3 length: 15 residues. In germline, CDR1 is MDHEN, CDR2 SYDVKM. CDR3 DNA: TGTGCCAGCAGCCCCCCGACAGGGTCCGTAGAGACCCAGTACTTC. Protein sequence: CASSPPTGSVETQYF.

The V gene is TRBV15, the J gene TRBJ2-4; maybe TRBD2 (5 bases). The CDR3 sequence is 16 residues long. Trimming pared 0 bases from V and 0 bases from J, leaving 9 bases between. CDR1 and CDR2 (germline): LNHNV, YYDKDF (reference sequence). In DNA form, the CDR3 reads TGTGCCACCAGCAGAGACCGGGGAAGAGCCAAAAACATTCAGTACTTC. Its translation is CATSRDRGRAKNIQYF. Based on the CDR3 plus reference TRBV15 and TRBJ2-4, the full variable domain is DAMVIQNPRYQVTQFGKPVTLSCSQTLNHNVMYWYQQKSSQAPKLLFHYYDKDFNNEADTPDNFQSRRPNTSFCFLDIRSPGLGDTAMYLCATSRDRGRAKNIQYFGAGTRLSVL.

CDR3 coding DNA: TGTGCCAGCAGACCCGGGGGGGGTCCTAATAGGTTCTTC. It translates to CASRPGGGPNRFF. The rearrangement links TRBV6-5 to TRBJ2-1; 8 bases line up with TRBD2. J gave up 15 bases and V 6 bases, and 13 bases lay outside the gene matches. The CDR3 is 13 amino acids. The V gene's germline CDR1 is MNHEY and CDR2 SVGAGI.

The chain employs TRBV15 and TRBJ1-3; TRBD1 is a possible D gene (5 bases). Germline V gene data show CDR1 as LNHNV and CDR2 as YYDKDF (reference sequence). Trimming stripped 0 bases from V and 3 bases from J, with 12 bases between. This CDR3 has 16 residues. CDR3 sequence (DNA): TGTGCCACCAGCAGAGATCAGTGGGGCGGTGGAAACACCATATATTTT. Amino acids: CATSRDQWGGGNTIYF.

This clone was recorded a few times. The J gene is TRBJ1-1, the V gene TRBV7-9; D not resolved. From germline, CDR1 is SEHNR and CDR2 FQNEAQ (reference sequence). This CDR3 region has 15 residues. V was trimmed by 1 base and J by 0 bases, leaving 9 bases between them. The CDR3 region is CASSLVPQVNTEAFF. The DNA of the CDR3 is TGTGCCAGCAGCTTAGTTCCCCAGGTGAACACTGAAGCTTTCTTT.

This chain links TRBV6-1 with TRBJ1-4, with D perhaps TRBD1 (5 bases). The germline V gene has CDR1 MNHNS and CDR2 SASEGT. The CDR3 is 17 amino acids. V was trimmed by 0 bases and J by 4 bases, leaving 15 bases between them. For the CDR3, the DNA is TGTGCCAGCAGTGAAGCTAGGTTGGGCGGGGGTAATGAAAAACTGTTTTTT. Translated, it gives CASSEARLGGGNEKLFF.